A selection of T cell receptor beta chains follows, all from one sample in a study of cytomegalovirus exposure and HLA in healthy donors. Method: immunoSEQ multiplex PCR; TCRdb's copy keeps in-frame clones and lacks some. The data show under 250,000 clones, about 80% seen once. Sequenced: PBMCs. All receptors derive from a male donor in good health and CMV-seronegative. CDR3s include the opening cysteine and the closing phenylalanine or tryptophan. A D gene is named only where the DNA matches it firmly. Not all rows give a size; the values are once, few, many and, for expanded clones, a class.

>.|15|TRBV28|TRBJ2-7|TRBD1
CASSSPGQAIYEQYF
TGTGCCAGCAGTTCGCCCGGACAGGCGATCTACGAGCAGTACTTC
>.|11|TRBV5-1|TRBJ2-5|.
CASSFMETQYF
TGCGCCAGCAGCTTCATGGAGACCCAGTACTTC
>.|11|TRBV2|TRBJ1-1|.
CASSSGSEAFF
TGTGCCAGCAGTTCAGGGTCTGAAGCTTTCTTT
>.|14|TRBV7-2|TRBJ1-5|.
CASSGGQNNQPQHF
TGTGCCAGCAGCGGCGGACAGAACAATCAGCCCCAGCATTTT
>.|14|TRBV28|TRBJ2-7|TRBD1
CASIPQGAPYEQYF
TGTGCCAGCATCCCACAGGGGGCTCCCTACGAGCAGTACTTC
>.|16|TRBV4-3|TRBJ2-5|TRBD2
CASSQEGSGVPGTQYF
TGCGCCAGCAGCCAAGAGGGTAGCGGGGTTCCCGGGACCCAGTACTTC
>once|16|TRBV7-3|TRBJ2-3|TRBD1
CASSLFGTESTDTQYF
TGTGCCAGCAGCTTATTCGGGACAGAGAGCACAGATACGCAGTATTTT
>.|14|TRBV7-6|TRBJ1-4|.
CASSLRRGSEKLFF
TGTGCCAGCAGCTTAAGACGAGGGAGTGAAAAACTGTTTTTT
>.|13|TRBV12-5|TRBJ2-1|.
CASGLSGTHEQFF
TGTGCTAGTGGTTTATCAGGAACCCATGAGCAGTTCTTC
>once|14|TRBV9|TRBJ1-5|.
CASSPTDSNQPQHF
TGTGCCAGCAGCCCGACAGATAGCAATCAGCCCCAGCATTTT
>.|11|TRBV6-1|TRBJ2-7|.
CASSVTYEQYF
TGTGCCAGCAGTGTAACCTACGAGCAGTACTTC
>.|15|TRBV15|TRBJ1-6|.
CATSSRLRPGSPLHF
TGTGCCACCAGCAGTCGACTTCGCCCGGGATCACCCCTCCACTTT
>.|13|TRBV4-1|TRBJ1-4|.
CASSQTANEKLFF
TGCGCCAGCAGCCAAACAGCTAATGAAAAACTGTTTTTT
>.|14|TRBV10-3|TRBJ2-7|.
CAISVGHRSYEQYF
TGTGCCATCAGCGTGGGACACAGATCCTACGAGCAGTACTTC
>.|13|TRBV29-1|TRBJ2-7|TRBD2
CSVSGGDPYEQYF
TGCAGCGTCAGCGGGGGGGATCCATACGAGCAGTACTTC
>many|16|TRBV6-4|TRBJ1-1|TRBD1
CASSATGGQGGNEAFF
TGTGCCAGCAGTGCGACGGGGGGACAGGGAGGTAATGAAGCTTTCTTT
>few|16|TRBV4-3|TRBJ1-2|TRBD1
CASSQVSGQGGYGYTF
TGCGCCAGCAGCCAAGTGTCTGGACAGGGAGGTTATGGCTACACCTTC
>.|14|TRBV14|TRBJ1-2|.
CASSQETALYGYTF
TGTGCCAGCAGCCAAGAAACAGCTCTCTATGGCTACACCTTC
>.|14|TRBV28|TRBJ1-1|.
CASSLNIGQKEAFF
TGTGCCAGCAGCCTCAACATTGGCCAAAAAGAAGCTTTCTTT
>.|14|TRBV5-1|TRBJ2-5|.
CASTKDTGEETQYF
TGCGCCAGCACCAAGGACACGGGGGAAGAGACCCAGTACTTC
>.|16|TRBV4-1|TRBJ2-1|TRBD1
CASSQEGTGSSRMGFF
TGCGCCAGCAGCCAAGAAGGGACAGGGTCCTCCAGAATGGGGTTCTTC
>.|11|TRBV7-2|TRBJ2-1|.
CASSQNNEQFF
TGTGCCAGCAGCCAAAACAATGAGCAGTTCTTC
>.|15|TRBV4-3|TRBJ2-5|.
CASSQDLEVGETQYF
TGCGCCAGCAGCCAAGATCTGGAGGTGGGGGAGACCCAGTACTTC
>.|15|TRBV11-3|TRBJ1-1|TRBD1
CASSPPGQQDTEAFF
TGTGCCAGCAGTCCTCCGGGACAGCAAGACACTGAAGCTTTCTTT
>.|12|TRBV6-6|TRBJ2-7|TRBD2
CATGLAGGEQYF
TGTGCCACGGGACTAGCGGGAGGTGAGCAGTACTTC
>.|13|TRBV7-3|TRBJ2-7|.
CASSPFGSYEQYF
TGTGCCAGCAGCCCCTTCGGGTCCTACGAGCAGTACTTC
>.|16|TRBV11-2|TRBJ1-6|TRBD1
CASSTSTGDFHSPLHF
TGTGCCAGCAGCACCTCGACAGGGGACTTCCATTCACCCCTCCACTTT
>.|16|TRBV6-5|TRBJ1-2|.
CASSYSRGDRPYGYTF
TGTGCCAGCAGTTACAGCCGGGGGGACCGCCCGTATGGCTACACCTTC
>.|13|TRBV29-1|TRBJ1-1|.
CSVVRSPNTEAFF
TGCAGCGTTGTTCGTAGCCCCAACACTGAAGCTTTCTTT
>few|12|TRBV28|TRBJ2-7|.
CASIRSAGEQYF
TGTGCCAGCATAAGGTCAGCCGGGGAGCAGTACTTC
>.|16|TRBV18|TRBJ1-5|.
CASSTGAAGINQPQHF
TGTGCCAGCTCAACAGGTGCAGCAGGGATCAATCAGCCCCAGCATTTT
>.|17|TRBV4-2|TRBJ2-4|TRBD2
CASSRLAGGIDGNIQYF
TGTGCCAGCAGCCGCCTAGCGGGGGGGATTGATGGAAACATTCAGTACTTC
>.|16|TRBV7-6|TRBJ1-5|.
CASSLGPRTADQPQHF
TGTGCCAGCAGCTTAGGGCCGCGGACAGCTGATCAGCCCCAGCATTTT
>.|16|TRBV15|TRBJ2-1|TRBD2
CATSRDPQRGGNEQFF
TGTGCCACCAGCAGAGATCCCCAGCGGGGGGGGAATGAGCAGTTCTTC
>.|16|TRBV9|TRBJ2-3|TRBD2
CASSVGLASGTDTQYF
TGTGCCAGCAGCGTAGGACTAGCCAGTGGCACAGATACGCAGTATTTT
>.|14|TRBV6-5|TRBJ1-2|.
CASSRSDRNYGYTF
TGTGCCAGCAGTCGAAGCGACAGAAACTATGGCTACACCTTC
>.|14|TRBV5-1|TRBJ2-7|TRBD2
CASSLTSGNYEQYF
TGCGCCAGCAGCTTGACTAGCGGAAACTACGAGCAGTACTTC
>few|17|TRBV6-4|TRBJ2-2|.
CASSEAAGAANTGELFF
TGTGCCAGCAGTGAGGCCGCCGGAGCCGCGAACACCGGGGAGCTGTTTTTT